Shown below are 23 T cell receptor beta chains from a single sample sequenced in a study of blood T cell repertoires in COVID-19. Sequenced by immunoSEQ multiplex PCR; TCRdb stores in-frame clones only, minus some. The repertoire has about 170,000 clones, 84% of them found once; the top ten carry under 3%. Material: peripheral blood. Receptor source: a human donor with acute or convalescent COVID-19. The donor label of this sample is uncertain.

This chain links TRBV12-5 with TRBJ2-2, with TRBD1 identical over 9 bases. V shed 0 bases, J shed 6 bases, and the junction held 5 bases outside the gene matches. This CDR3 contains 16 residues. Germline V gene data show CDR1 as LGHNT and CDR2 as FRNRAP. The chain's CDR3 is CASGLVGGQGSGELFF. As DNA, the CDR3 is TGTGCTAGTGGTTTGGTAGGCGGACAGGGGTCCGGGGAGCTGTTTTTT.

The chain uses TRBV5-1 and TRBJ1-1; TRBD1 matches at 7 bases. Trimming at V came to 0 bases and at J to 7 bases, leaving 3 bases not matched to a gene. The CDR3 has 13 amino acids. The germline V gene encodes CDR1 SGHRS and CDR2 YFSETQ. This CDR3 is CASSLDRGFEAFF. CDR3 bases: TGCGCCAGCAGCTTGGACAGGGGTTTTGAAGCTTTCTTT.

The gene calls are TRBV18 and TRBJ2-7; D remains unclear. V dropped 1 base and J dropped 5 bases, with 6 bases sitting between them. The CDR3 contains 12 residues. Germline loops: CDR1 KGHSH, CDR2 LQKENI. The CDR3 DNA sequence: TGTGCCAGCTCACCACTGGGCCACGAGCAGTACTTC. Translated: CASSPLGHEQYF.

In its sample, this clone was seen once. The chain has TRBV11-2 and TRBJ2-4, with D perhaps matching TRBD2 (6 bases). Trimming left V 5 bases short and J 6 bases short, with 14 bases between. CDR3 size: 14 residues. CDR1 and CDR2 (germline): SGHAT, FQNNGV. Here the CDR3 DNA reads TGTGCCAGCAGCCCGGGGGAGGCGGGAAACATTCAGTACTTC. Protein product: CASSPGEAGNIQYF.

The chain recombines TRBV27 with TRBJ1-6; TRBD1 matches 11 bases. The CDR3 extends over 16 amino acids. Trimming removed 7 bases from V and 3 bases from J; junction bases left unmatched: 5. Germline V lookup: CDR1 MNHEY, CDR2 SMNVEV (reference sequence). The CDR3 region has the DNA TGTGCCAGCAAGGGACAGGGGGTTGTCTATAATTCACCCCTCCACTTT. This sequence encodes CASKGQGVVYNSPLHF.

The genes are TRBV5-5 and TRBJ2-3; D possibly corresponds to TRBD1 (6 bases). The germline CDR1 and CDR2 sequences are SGHKS and YYEKEE (reference sequence). The CDR3 extends over 14 amino acids. V was pared by 2 bases and J by 2 bases, with 9 bases between. The CDR3 loop is CASSFGQPTDTQYF. CDR3 sequence (DNA): TGTGCCAGCAGCTTTGGACAGCCCACAGATACGCAGTATTTT.

This chain connects TRBV5-8 to TRBJ1-3; 8 positions agree with TRBD1. CDR1 and CDR2 from the germline V gene are SGHTS and YDEGEE. The CDR3 has 16 residues. Losses at the gene ends were 0 bases for V and 4 bases for J; bases not matched to a gene: 6. DNA for the CDR3: TGTGCCAGCAGCTTGGAGGACAGGGTGTCCGGAAACACCATATATTTT. Its translation is CASSLEDRVSGNTIYF.

This rearrangement joins TRBV5-1 to TRBJ1-1; D gene ambiguous. The V end was cut by 3 bases, the J end by 3 bases, with 9 bases between. The CDR3 contains 13 residues. Germline V CDR1 and CDR2: SGHRS, YFSETQ. The CDR3 reads CASSSGRDTEAFF. The CDR3 DNA reads TGCGCCAGCAGCTCCGGCCGGGACACTGAAGCTTTCTTT. Full variable domain (remainder filled in from reference TRBV5-1 and TRBJ1-1): KAGVTQTPRYLIKTRGQQVTLSCSPISGHRSVSWYQQTPGQGLQFLFEYFSETQRNKGNFPGRFSGRQFSNSRSEMNVSTLELGDSALYLCASSSGRDTEAFFGQGTRLTVV.

The genes are TRBV29-1 and TRBJ2-6; D possibly corresponds to TRBD2 (5 bases). Germline V gene lookup returns CDR1 SQVTM and CDR2 ANQGSEA. Deletions cut 1 base from V and 0 bases from J, with 16 bases between. The CDR3 is made up of 18 amino acids. As DNA, the CDR3 is TGCAGCGTTGAAGCTGGTGCAGGAGGCACCTCTGGGGCCAACGTCCTGACTTTC. Protein product: CSVEAGAGGTSGANVLTF.

V is TRBV11-2 and J is TRBJ1-5; D remains unclear. This CDR3 has 14 residues. CDR1 is SGHAT and CDR2 is FQNNGV in the germline V gene. Trimming took 1 base from V and 1 from J, leaving 5 bases between them. CDR3 region: CASSLGASNQPQHF. The CDR3 nucleotides read TGTGCCAGCAGCTTAGGGGCAAGCAATCAGCCCCAGCATTTT.

This sequence joins TRBV29-1 and TRBJ2-7, with D perhaps matching TRBD1 (6 bases). The CDR3 consists of 12 residues. Germline V gene lookup returns CDR1 SQVTM and CDR2 ANQGSEA. The V end was cut by 5 bases, the J end by 6 bases, with 14 bases between. The CDR3 sequence is CSVTTGSLEQYF. The CDR3, as DNA: TGCAGCGTTACGACAGGCTCCCTCGAGCAGTACTTC.

In its sample, this clone was seen once. This chain joins TRBV2 and TRBJ2-2, with D perhaps TRBD2 (7 bases). Germline CDR1 is SNHLY and CDR2 is FYNNEI. Trimming took off 5 bases at V and 5 bases at J, with 12 bases between the two ends. This CDR3 contains 14 residues. In DNA form, the CDR3 reads TGTGCCAGCAGTTCCGGGGGGCGGACCGGGGAGCTGTTTTTT. The encoded protein is CASSSGGRTGELFF.

V and J are TRBV29-1 and TRBJ2-3; 12 positions agree with TRBD2. The CDR3 consists of 17 residues. V shed 6 bases and J 0 bases; nucleotides not matched to a gene: 10. Germline CDR1 reads SQVTM; CDR2 reads ANQGSEA. CDR3 protein: CSVAGTSGQRSTDTQYF. The CDR3 DNA is TGCAGCGTGGCCGGGACTAGCGGGCAACGAAGCACAGATACGCAGTATTTT.

This chain uses TRBV4-1 with TRBJ2-3, with D perhaps TRBD2 (6 bases). V lost 4 bases to trimming and J lost 10 bases, with 18 bases between them. The CDR3 has 14 residues. CDR1 is MGHRA and CDR2 is YSYEKL in the germline V gene. This CDR3 is CASSPQAGPTAQYF. The CDR3 DNA reads TGCGCCAGCAGCCCCCAGGCGGGGCCCACTGCGCAGTATTTT.

This chain joins TRBV19 and TRBJ1-1; possibly TRBD1 for D (6 bases). CDR1 and CDR2 (germline): LNHDA, SQIVND (reference sequence). The CDR3 length is 14 residues. The germline V and J ends were trimmed by 1 base and 5 bases, with 11 bases remaining between them. The CDR3 DNA sequence: TGTGCCAGTAGTATAGCGGGGGGCAGGACTGAAGCTTTCTTT. Its translation is CASSIAGGRTEAFF.

In regard to this clone: It is unclear where the CDR3 begins or ends on the DNA, so no DNA is shown, and the CDR3 is as TCRdb lists it. The rearrangement uses TRBV7-5 and TRBJ2-1; the table names TRBD1, a call not compared with the DNA. TRBV7-5 is a pseudogene. The CDR3 comprises 20 residues, both ends counted. CDR3 sequence reads: CVRSPPFGQGAVLVYNEQFF.

The chain links TRBV7-6 to TRBJ2-5; TRBD1 is a possible D gene (5 bases). This CDR3 spans 14 amino acids. The V gene lost 5 bases and the J gene lost 5 bases, with 15 bases spanning the gap. In germline, CDR1 is SGHVS, CDR2 FNYEAQ. Here the CDR3 reads CASSPSRAGETQYF. CDR3 bases: TGTGCCAGCAGCCCGAGCAGGGCAGGGGAGACCCAGTACTTC.

The chain carries TRBV3-1 (or the pseudogene TRBV3-2) and TRBJ2-1; D ambiguous. The germline V gene has CDR1 LGHDT and CDR2 YNNKEL (reference sequence). This CDR3 is built from 15 residues. Trimming stripped 4 bases from V and 0 bases from J, with 10 bases between. CDR3 nucleotides: TGTGCCAGCAGCCCTCCCGGTGGCTCCTACAATGAGCAGTTCTTC. Translation: CASSPPGGSYNEQFF.

This rearrangement joins TRBV18 to TRBJ1-1; tentatively, D is TRBD1 (5 bases). CDR3 length equals 16 residues. V was clipped by 6 bases and J by 0 bases, with 17 bases between them. Germline V CDR1 and CDR2: KGHSH, LQKENI. This chain's CDR3 is CASSPHGGDLNTEAFF. The CDR3 DNA is TGTGCCAGCTCGCCTCACGGAGGGGACCTGAACACTGAAGCTTTCTTT.

CDR3 coding DNA: TGTGCCAGAAGCCAAGACTTACGGATCAATCAGCCCCAGCATTTT. As protein: CARSQDLRINQPQHF. The V gene is TRBV7-5, the J gene TRBJ1-5. TRBV7-5 has pseudogene status. The CDR3 is 15 amino acids.

The V gene is TRBV9, the J gene TRBJ2-7; 8 bases are shared with TRBD1. The CDR3 extends over 12 amino acids. The germline gives CDR1 SGDLS, CDR2 YYNGEE. Trimming cost V 3 bases and J 6 bases; bases outside gene matches: 2. CDR3 sequence (DNA): TGTGCCAGCAGCGCAGGGGGCGTCGAGCAGTACTTC. Protein product: CASSAGGVEQYF.

The chain uses TRBV11-3 and TRBJ2-5, with 12 bases fitting TRBD1. The CDR3 covers 16 residues. Germline V gene sequence: CDR1 SGHNT, CDR2 YENEEA. V trimming: 4 bases; J trimming: 5 bases; junction bases outside the gene matches: 8. The CDR3 sequence is CASSSGRDRGHETQYF. CDR3 coding DNA: TGTGCCAGCAGCTCCGGAAGGGACAGGGGGCACGAGACCCAGTACTTC.

The rearrangement links TRBV30 to TRBJ2-7; 11 bases fit TRBD1. Germline CDR1 reads GTSNPN; CDR2 reads SVGIG (reference sequence). J lost 3 bases, V lost 2 bases, and 3 bases had no gene match. The CDR3 is 14 amino acids. In nucleotides, the CDR3 is TGTGCCTGGAGTCCCGGGACAGGGGGCTACGAGCAGTACTTC. This sequence encodes CAWSPGTGGYEQYF.